This T cell receptor beta chain derives from a study of monozygotic twins with inflammatory bowel disease. Overall study findings and caveats: Patients with IBD had less TCRbeta diversity (inverse Simpson) than their healthy co-twins. Evidence did not back any single strong signal or clonotype linked to IBD.

The length of the CDR3 is 11 residues. Germline lookup yields CDR1 DFQATT and CDR2 SNEGSKA (reference sequence). On this clonotype itself: Its matching antigen is unknown.

Per TCR library, roughly 3,600 ng of total RNA was used. cDNA encoding TCRalpha and TCRbeta underwent two nested PCRs of roughly 17 and 9 cycles, each of which was followed by bead purification. TCRdb reworked the 5' RACE reads into one entry per CDR3 protein, no DNA. Its clone listing holds a few hundred thousand distinct CDR3 sequences. This TCR came from a human donor with ulcerative colitis or Crohn's disease, or a healthy co-twin of an affected twin (not recorded which). The chain combines TRBV20-1 with TRBJ2-1. Sample: blood. The CDR3 here is CSAFHGDEQFF.